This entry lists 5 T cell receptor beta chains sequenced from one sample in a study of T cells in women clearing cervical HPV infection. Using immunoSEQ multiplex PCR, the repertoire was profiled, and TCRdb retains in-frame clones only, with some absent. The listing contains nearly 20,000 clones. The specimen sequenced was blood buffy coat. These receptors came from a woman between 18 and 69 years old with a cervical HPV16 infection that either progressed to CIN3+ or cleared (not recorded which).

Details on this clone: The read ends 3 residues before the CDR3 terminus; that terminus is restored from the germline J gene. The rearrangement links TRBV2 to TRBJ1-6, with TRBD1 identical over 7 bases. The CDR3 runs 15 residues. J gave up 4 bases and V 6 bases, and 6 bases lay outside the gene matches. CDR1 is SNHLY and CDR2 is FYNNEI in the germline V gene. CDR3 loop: CASRGTAIYNSPLHF. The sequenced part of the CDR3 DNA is TGTGCCAGCAGGGGGACAGCAATTTATAATTCACCC.

The CDR3 here is CASSRGNYGYTF. Partial CDR3 DNA: TGTGCCAGCAGCAGGGGTAACTATGGC. The chain employs TRBV7-8 and TRBJ1-2; TRBD1 might be the D (5 bases). The read is 3 residues too short to cover the CDR3 end, so that end is filled in from the germline J gene. The CDR3 has 12 amino acids. Germline CDR1 is SGHVS and CDR2 is FQNEAQ. Trimming removed 5 bases at V and 1 base at J, with 5 bases between.

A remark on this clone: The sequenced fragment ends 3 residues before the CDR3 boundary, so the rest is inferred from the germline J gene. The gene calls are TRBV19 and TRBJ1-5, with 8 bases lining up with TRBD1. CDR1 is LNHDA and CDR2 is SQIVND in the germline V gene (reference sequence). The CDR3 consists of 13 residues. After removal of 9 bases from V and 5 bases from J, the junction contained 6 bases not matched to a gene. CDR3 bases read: TGTGCCAGCGGACAGGGTAGGGATCAGCCC. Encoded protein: CASGQGRDQP. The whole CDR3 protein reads CASGQGRDQPQHF.

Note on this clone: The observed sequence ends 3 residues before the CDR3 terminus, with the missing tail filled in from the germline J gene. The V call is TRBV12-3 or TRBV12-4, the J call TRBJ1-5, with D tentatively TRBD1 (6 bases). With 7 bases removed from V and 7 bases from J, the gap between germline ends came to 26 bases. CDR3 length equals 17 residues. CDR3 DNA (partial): TGTGCCAGCAATAAAGGGGGGGCACACCGGGTGCGGCAGCCC. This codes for CASNKGGAHRVRQP. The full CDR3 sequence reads CASNKGGAHRVRQPQHF.

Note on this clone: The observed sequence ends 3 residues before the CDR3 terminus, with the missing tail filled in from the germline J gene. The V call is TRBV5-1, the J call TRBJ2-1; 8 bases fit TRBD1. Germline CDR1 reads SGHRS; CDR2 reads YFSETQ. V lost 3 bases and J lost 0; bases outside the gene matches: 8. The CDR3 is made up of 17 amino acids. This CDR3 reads CASSWGAGGSSYNEQFF. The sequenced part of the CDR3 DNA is TGCGCCAGCAGCTGGGGGGCAGGGGGCAGCTCCTACAATGAG.